Described below is a single T cell receptor beta chain sequence and its context. Its antigen is undetermined. This sample was taken from a study of shared clonotypes between healthy human individuals. Terminally differentiated effector memory CD45RA+ cells were excluded from the naive CD8 cells, which were CD45RO-negative and positively selected for CCR7. Deletions cut 7 bases from V and 3 bases from J, with 13 bases between. This CDR3 is 13 amino acids long. The germline V gene encodes CDR1 SGHDT and CDR2 YYEEEE. General observations from the study: Incomplete sequencing of sorted subsets was indicated by rarefaction despite large depth.

Replicate sorted-subset PCRs were loaded with around 220 ng DNA, 30,000 or so T cell genomes. Profiled with immunoSEQ multiplex PCR; TCRdb holds only in-frame clones, not every one. The sample holds around 2,000,000 clones, approximately 95% seen once. The clonotype comes from a man aged 18 to 29 in good health. Material for sequencing was naive CD8+ T cells sorted from blood. The chain has TRBV5-6 and TRBJ1-2; unclear D gene. CDR3 in amino acids: CASLSTLDYGYTF. CDR3 DNA: TGTGCCAGCCTCTCAACACTGGACTATGGCTACACCTTC.